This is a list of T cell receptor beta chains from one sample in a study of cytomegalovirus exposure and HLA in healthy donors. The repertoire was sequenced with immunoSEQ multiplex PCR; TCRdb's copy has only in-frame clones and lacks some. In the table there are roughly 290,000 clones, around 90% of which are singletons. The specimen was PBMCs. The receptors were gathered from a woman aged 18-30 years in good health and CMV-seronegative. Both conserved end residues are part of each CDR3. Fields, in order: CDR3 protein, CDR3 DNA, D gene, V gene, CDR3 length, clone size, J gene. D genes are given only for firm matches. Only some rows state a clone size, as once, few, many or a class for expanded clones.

CDR3aa: CASRDPQGAGELFF; CDR3nt: TGTGCCAGCAGAGACCCCCAGGGCGCCGGGGAGCTGTTTTTT; d_gene: -; v_gene: TRBV6-5; len: 14; abundance: -; j_gene: TRBJ2-2
CDR3aa: CASSPGSGSYGYTF; CDR3nt: TGTGCCAGCAGCCCCGGGTCGGGGAGCTATGGCTACACCTTC; d_gene: -; v_gene: TRBV14; len: 14; abundance: -; j_gene: TRBJ1-2
CDR3aa: CASSTGLHEQYF; CDR3nt: TGTGCCAGCAGTACTGGGCTCCACGAGCAGTACTTC; d_gene: -; v_gene: TRBV27; len: 12; abundance: -; j_gene: TRBJ2-7
CDR3aa: CASSSLAGGGETQYF; CDR3nt: TGTGCCAGCAGCTCCCTAGCGGGGGGCGGAGAGACCCAGTACTTC; d_gene: TRBD2; v_gene: TRBV7-9; len: 15; abundance: -; j_gene: TRBJ2-5
CDR3aa: CASSEFGTGGETQYF; CDR3nt: TGCGCCAGCAGTGAGTTCGGGACAGGGGGAGAGACCCAGTACTTC; d_gene: TRBD1; v_gene: TRBV10-1; len: 15; abundance: -; j_gene: TRBJ2-5
CDR3aa: CASSLVTGSTEAFF; CDR3nt: TGTGCCAGCAGCTTGGTAACGGGGAGCACTGAAGCTTTCTTT; d_gene: -; v_gene: TRBV5-8; len: 14; abundance: -; j_gene: TRBJ1-1
CDR3aa: CASSKQGVYEAFF; CDR3nt: TGTGCCAGCAGCAAACAGGGGGTTTATGAAGCTTTCTTT; d_gene: TRBD1; v_gene: TRBV2; len: 13; abundance: few; j_gene: TRBJ1-1
CDR3aa: CASSASRGQGASYEQYF; CDR3nt: TGTGCCAGCAGCGCGAGCCGGGGACAGGGGGCTTCCTACGAGCAGTACTTC; d_gene: TRBD1; v_gene: TRBV7-8; len: 17; abundance: -; j_gene: TRBJ2-7
CDR3aa: CASRMTSGYTDTQYF; CDR3nt: TGTGCCAGCAGGATGACTAGCGGATACACAGATACGCAGTATTTT; d_gene: TRBD2; v_gene: TRBV6-6; len: 15; abundance: -; j_gene: TRBJ2-3
CDR3aa: CASSIAGAEAFF; CDR3nt: TGTGCCAGTAGTATAGCGGGGGCTGAAGCTTTCTTT; d_gene: -; v_gene: TRBV19; len: 12; abundance: few; j_gene: TRBJ1-1
CDR3aa: CSVVNGGNTGELFF; CDR3nt: TGCAGCGTTGTAAACGGGGGAAACACCGGGGAGCTGTTTTTT; d_gene: -; v_gene: TRBV29-1; len: 14; abundance: once; j_gene: TRBJ2-2
CDR3aa: CASGLAGGSEQFF; CDR3nt: TGCGCCAGCGGACTAGCGGGGGGGAGTGAGCAGTTCTTC; d_gene: TRBD2; v_gene: TRBV5-1; len: 13; abundance: -; j_gene: TRBJ2-1
CDR3aa: CASSGGADTQYF; CDR3nt: TGTGCCAGCAGTGGAGGGGCAGATACGCAGTATTTT; d_gene: -; v_gene: TRBV6-6; len: 12; abundance: -; j_gene: TRBJ2-3
CDR3aa: CASSLGGWGSGGLETQYF; CDR3nt: TGTGCCAGCAGCTTAGGTGGTTGGGGTAGCGGGGGGTTGGAGACCCAGTACTTC; d_gene: TRBD2; v_gene: TRBV7-8; len: 18; abundance: -; j_gene: TRBJ2-5
CDR3aa: CASSNRDRAYEQYF; CDR3nt: TGTGCCAGTAGTAACCGGGACAGAGCCTACGAGCAGTACTTC; d_gene: TRBD1; v_gene: TRBV19; len: 14; abundance: once; j_gene: TRBJ2-7
CDR3aa: CASSLGAKTSGGAGQYF; CDR3nt: TGCGCCAGCAGCTTGGGGGCCAAGACTAGCGGGGGGGCCGGGCAGTACTTC; d_gene: TRBD2; v_gene: TRBV5-1; len: 17; abundance: once; j_gene: TRBJ2-7
CDR3aa: CASSLAGDSRQAFF; CDR3nt: TGTGCCAGCAGCTTGGCGGGGGACAGCCGCCAAGCTTTCTTT; d_gene: TRBD1; v_gene: TRBV5-4; len: 14; abundance: once; j_gene: TRBJ1-1
CDR3aa: CASSKGEAAGRTQYF; CDR3nt: TGTGCCAGCAGCAAAGGGGAGGCGGCGGGCAGAACGCAGTATTTT; d_gene: -; v_gene: TRBV21-1; len: 15; abundance: -; j_gene: TRBJ2-3
CDR3aa: CASSLGTGGGFAEAFF; CDR3nt: TGTGCCAGCAGCTTGGGGACAGGGGGCGGCTTTGCTGAAGCTTTCTTT; d_gene: TRBD1; v_gene: TRBV5-6; len: 16; abundance: -; j_gene: TRBJ1-1
CDR3aa: CASLQGAYGSPLHF; CDR3nt: TGTGCCAGCTTACAGGGGGCGTATGGTTCACCCCTCCACTTT; d_gene: TRBD1; v_gene: TRBV2; len: 14; abundance: -; j_gene: TRBJ1-6
CDR3aa: CASQGGNTGELFF; CDR3nt: TGTGCCTCACAGGGCGGAAACACCGGGGAGCTGTTTTTT; d_gene: -; v_gene: TRBV6-5; len: 13; abundance: -; j_gene: TRBJ2-2
CDR3aa: CASSEAQVEYTDTQYF; CDR3nt: TGTGCCAGCAGTGAAGCGCAGGTAGAGTACACAGATACGCAGTATTTT; d_gene: -; v_gene: TRBV6-1; len: 16; abundance: -; j_gene: TRBJ2-3
CDR3aa: CASSSTGPSYEQYF; CDR3nt: TGCGCCAGCAGCTCGACAGGGCCCTCCTACGAGCAGTACTTC; d_gene: TRBD1; v_gene: TRBV5-1; len: 14; abundance: -; j_gene: TRBJ2-7